Listed here are 17 T cell receptor beta chains from one sample, sequenced in a study of metastatic and nonmetastatic thyroid tumors. MiXCR was used by TCRdb to re-call the PCR reads. The data show about 30,000 clones, almost 30% seen once. Ahead of thyroid surgery, no patient had received treatment of any kind. The sequencing input was blood. Receptors originate from a female donor with papillary thyroid cancer or a benign thyroid nodule (not recorded which). Some clones in this sample may be carry-over from other donors' samples.

In this sample, this clone turned up a few times. V usage is TRBV6-1 and J usage is TRBJ2-7, with D perhaps TRBD1 (6 bases). V was shortened by 3 bases and J by 5 bases, with 17 bases between the two germline ends. This CDR3 has 15 residues. CDR1 and CDR2 (germline): MNHNS, SASEGT. In DNA form, the CDR3 reads TGTGCCAGCAGTGAGTTTAACAGGGAGATGGACGAGCAGTACTTC. Amino acid sequence: CASSEFNREMDEQYF.

This clone appeared many times. The DNA for the CDR3 is TGTGCCAGCGCAACAGGGGGTTATAGCAATCAGCCCCAGCATTTT. Translating gives CASATGGYSNQPQHF. The V and J genes are TRBV2 and TRBJ1-5; 8 bases align to TRBD1. This CDR3 is 15 amino acids long. Looked up from germline, CDR1 is SNHLY and CDR2 is FYNNEI. V dropped 8 bases and J dropped 0; count of bases not matched to a gene: 6.

The sample holds one count of this clone. The chain is built from TRBV7-2 and TRBJ1-1; D not resolved. The V and J ends lost 3 bases and 7 bases respectively, with 12 bases between them. The germline CDR1 and CDR2 sequences are SGHTA and FQGNSA. The CDR3 has 13 residues. The CDR3 region has the DNA TGTGCCAGCAGCTTTAGTAGGAACTTTGAAGCTTTCTTT. It is translated as CASSFSRNFEAFF.

The chain has TRBV6-4 and TRBJ2-7; TRBD1 agrees at 12 bases. The CDR3 loop spans 16 amino acids. Trimming removed 5 bases from V and 4 bases from J; junction bases left unmatched: 9. CDR1 and CDR2 (germline): MRHNA, SNTAGT. CDR3 sequence reads: CASSTRPGQGAYEQYF. The CDR3 DNA sequence: TGTGCCAGCAGTACGCGACCGGGACAGGGGGCATACGAGCAGTACTTC.

This chain links TRBV6-4 with TRBJ2-2; D perhaps matches TRBD1 (5 bases). There are 13 residues in the CDR3. The ends were cut back, 6 bases at V and 2 bases at J, with 7 bases in the middle. Per germline, CDR1 MRHNA and CDR2 SNTAGT. The CDR3, as DNA: TGTGCCAGCAGGGACATAAACACCGGGGAGCTGTTTTTT. Amino acid sequence: CASRDINTGELFF.

The rearrangement joins TRBV6-2 or TRBV6-3 to TRBJ2-1, with D perhaps TRBD2 (6 bases). The CDR3 loop spans 15 amino acids. The germline V gene encodes CDR1 MNHEY and CDR2 SVGEGT. The V end was cut by 5 bases, the J end by 0 bases, with 11 bases between. The CDR3 spells CASSAGTPSYNEQFF. The DNA for the CDR3 is TGTGCCAGCAGTGCCGGGACTCCCTCCTACAATGAGCAGTTCTTC.

The V gene is TRBV7-6, the J gene TRBJ2-1; a possible D gene is TRBD2 (6 bases). V shed 2 bases and J shed 3 bases, with 14 bases lying between them. The CDR3 totals 16 residues. Germline V gives CDR1 SGHVS, CDR2 FNYEAQ. The CDR3 coding sequence is TGTGCCAGCAGCTTATCACTCCTAGCGCGCTACAATGAGCAGTTCTTC. Its translation: CASSLSLLARYNEQFF. Full variable domain (remainder filled in from reference TRBV7-6 and TRBJ2-1): GAGVSQSPRYKVTKRGQDVALRCDPISGHVSLYWYRQALGQGPEFLTYFNYEAQQDKSGLPNDRFSAERPEGSISTLTIQRTEQRDSAMYRCASSLSLLARYNEQFFGPGTRLTVL.

Relative to its sample, this clone is medium-sized. The chain combines TRBV28 with TRBJ1-3; TRBD1 agrees at 10 bases. This CDR3 has 14 residues. CDR1 MDHEN and CDR2 SYDVKM come from the germline V gene. Trimming removed 6 bases from V and 6 bases from J; junction bases left unmatched: 5. The CDR3 reads CASRETGGENTIYF. CDR3 bases: TGTGCCAGCAGAGAGACAGGGGGCGAAAACACCATATATTTT.

This clone is categorized as medium-sized. The chain recombines TRBV6-1 with TRBJ1-2; 7 positions agree with TRBD1. V was pared by 5 bases and J by 0 bases, with 6 bases of the junction left unmatched. The CDR3 has 15 amino acids. Germline assignment: CDR1 MNHNS and CDR2 SASEGT. CDR3 nucleotides: TGTGCCAGCAGTACCTACGGGACAGCTAACTATGGCTACACCTTC. It is translated as CASSTYGTANYGYTF.

This clone was seen repeatedly, ten times or more. V usage is TRBV5-6 and J usage is TRBJ1-5; D gene uncertain. CDR3 length: 13 residues. With 1 base removed from V and 4 bases from J, the gap between germline ends came to 6 bases. The germline V gene has CDR1 SGHDT and CDR2 YYEEEE. As DNA, the CDR3 is TGTGCCAGCAGCTTGAGCCCGAATCAGCCCCAGCATTTT. Translating it yields CASSLSPNQPQHF.

V gene TRBV5-1 combines with J gene TRBJ2-3; 7 nucleotides align to TRBD2. With 4 bases clipped from V and 0 bases from J, the junction kept 8 bases outside the gene matches. This CDR3 region has 16 residues. Germline V gives CDR1 SGHRS, CDR2 YFSETQ. CDR3 nucleotides: TGCGCCAGCAGCGTTTTTAGCGGGTCGAGCACAGATACGCAGTATTTT. This codes for CASSVFSGSSTDTQYF.

The chain carries TRBV6-5 and TRBJ2-1, with D possibly being TRBD2 (5 bases). Germline-derived CDR1 and CDR2 are MNHEY and SVGAGI. CDR3 length: 13 amino acids. Trimming took off 2 bases at V and 6 bases at J, with 8 bases between the two ends. CDR3 sequence (DNA): TGTGCCAGCAGTTACGATGGGAGCAATGAGCAGTTCTTC. Translating gives CASSYDGSNEQFF.

The chain is built from TRBV28 and TRBJ2-7; no clear D gene. Germline-derived CDR1 and CDR2 are MDHEN and SYDVKM. Deletions cut 6 bases from V and 3 bases from J, with 9 bases between. This CDR3 has 12 amino acids. The DNA of the CDR3 is TGTGCCAGCAGCTCTACGATCTACGAGCAGTACTTC. Its translation is CASSSTIYEQYF.

The chain is built from TRBV14 and TRBJ2-7, with TRBD2 identical over 10 bases. Germline assignment: CDR1 SGHDN and CDR2 FVKESK. The CDR3 sequence is 15 residues long. Germline trimming cut 3 bases from V and 3 bases from J; bases unmatched to any gene: 5. Here the CDR3 DNA reads TGTGCCAGCAGCCATACTAGCGGGAATTTCTACGAGCAGTACTTC. Protein product: CASSHTSGNFYEQYF.

V and J are TRBV2 and TRBJ2-5; D may match TRBD1 or TRBD2 (6 bases each). With 9 bases removed from V and 5 bases from J, the gap between germline ends came to 19 bases. Per the germline V gene, CDR1 is SNHLY and CDR2 is FYNNEI. This CDR3 contains 14 residues. CDR3 amino acids: CASSGGGGAETQYF. CDR3 DNA: TGTGCCAGTTCCGGGGGTGGGGGCGCGGAGACCCAGTACTTC.

The V gene is TRBV13, the J gene TRBJ2-7; 15 nucleotides line up with TRBD2. Germline assignment: CDR1 PRHDT and CDR2 FYEKMQ (reference sequence). V was pared by 5 bases and J by 0 bases, with 14 bases of the junction left unmatched. The CDR3 has 20 amino acids. CDR3 residues: CASSAEPGTSGGRSSYEQYF. Here the CDR3 DNA reads TGTGCCAGCAGCGCCGAGCCCGGGACTAGCGGGGGGCGGAGCTCCTACGAGCAGTACTTC.

The chain links TRBV12-3 or TRBV12-4 to TRBJ2-6; TRBD2 might be the D (6 bases). The CDR3 runs 16 residues. Trimming removed 6 bases at V and 0 bases at J, with 12 bases between. This CDR3 reads CASRTAGYSGANVLTF. The CDR3 DNA reads as TGTGCCAGCAGAACGGCGGGGTACTCTGGGGCCAACGTCCTGACTTTC.